This TCR beta chain was identified during a study of response to subunit inactivated influenza vaccine. V was pared by 5 bases and J by 5 bases, with 7 bases of the junction left unmatched. This CDR3 has 17 amino acids. From the RT-PCR reads, TCRdb called clonotypes with MiXCR, one entry per CDR3 protein. This table has 500,000 to 600,000 distinct CDR3 sequences, roughly 12% appearing once. The chain recombines TRBV12-3 or TRBV12-4 with TRBJ2-3, with TRBD2 identical over 16 bases. The origin of this receptor is a man aged 50-60 years who received an inactivated influenza vaccine. Source: PBMCs from blood, taken on the day of vaccination. The CDR3 sequence: CASSLYGTSGRVDTQYF. CDR3 coding DNA: TGTGCCAGCAGTCTCTACGGGACTAGCGGGAGGGTAGATACGCAGTATTTT.